The 5 T cell receptor beta chains in this list originate from one sample, sequenced in a study of identical twins. TCRdb re-analysed the 5' RACE reads in MiXCR, keeping a single row per CDR3 protein. Of 200,000 to 250,000 distinct CDR3 sequences in the sample, roughly 7% are singletons; the top ten hold roughly 3.6%. The data also belong to a second study, concerning yellow fever vaccine responses in identical twins.

Sequencing was carried out using memory (CD45RO+) T cells sorted from blood. The origin of the receptors is a woman aged 18-30 years in good health.

Only a few counts were recorded for this clonotype. This chain links TRBV7-9 with TRBJ1-1, with unresolved D. There are 16 residues in the CDR3. With 3 bases removed from V and 1 base from J, the gap between germline ends came to 15 bases. Germline loops: CDR1 SEHNR, CDR2 FQNEAQ (reference sequence). The CDR3 coding sequence is TGTGCCAGCAGCTTTGACACCAGACTTACGAACACTGAAGCTTTCTTT. Protein sequence: CASSFDTRLTNTEAFF.

This clonotype was observed a single time. The V and J genes are TRBV19 and TRBJ1-1; TRBD1 matches 7 bases. CDR1 is LNHDA, CDR2 SQIVND, per germline (reference sequence). V gave up 7 bases and J gave up 4 bases; unmatched junction bases: 12. The CDR3 runs to 15 residues. CDR3 in amino acids: CASTTPGQRSTEAFF. CDR3 DNA: TGTGCCAGTACCACGCCGGGACAGCGTAGCACTGAAGCTTTCTTT.

This clonotype was detected only a few times. The chain combines TRBV6-5 with TRBJ1-2, with D hard to call. V lost 6 bases and J 1 base, leaving 9 bases between the germline ends. The CDR3 runs to 13 residues. Germline V gene lookup returns CDR1 MNHEY and CDR2 SVGAGI. In nucleotides, the CDR3 is TGTGCCAGCAGGGACGTTAGTAACTATGGCTACACCTTC. Translated, it gives CASRDVSNYGYTF.

The sample holds a few counts of this clonotype. The V and J genes are TRBV20-1 and TRBJ1-6; 9 bases align to TRBD1. CDR3 length: 13 residues. After removal of 3 bases from V and 10 bases from J, the junction contained 4 bases not matched to a gene. Looked up from germline, CDR1 is DFQATT and CDR2 is SNEGSKA (reference sequence). The CDR3 reads CSARTGGGSPLHF. CDR3 nucleotides: TGCAGTGCTAGGACAGGGGGAGGGTCACCCCTCCACTTT.

This clonotype was observed at least ten times. This sequence joins TRBV27 and TRBJ2-2; 8 bases are a match to TRBD2. Germline V gene sequence: CDR1 MNHEY, CDR2 SMNVEV (reference sequence). The length of the CDR3 is 15 residues. With 5 bases clipped from V and 4 bases from J, the junction kept 6 bases outside the gene matches. CDR3: CASSTSGYGTGELFF. The CDR3 nucleotides are TGTGCCAGCAGTACTAGCGGCTATGGCACCGGGGAGCTGTTTTTT.